This T cell receptor beta chain was sequenced during a study of blood T cell repertoires in COVID-19. The method was immunoSEQ multiplex PCR; TCRdb's version includes in-frame clones alone and lacks a portion of them. Of about 55,000 clones listed, 70% to 85% were seen once; the top ten hold roughly 11%. This CDR3 has 12 residues. Trimming stripped 8 bases from V and 4 bases from J, with 9 bases between. CDR1 and CDR2 (germline): MNHEY, SVGAGI. The sequencing input was peripheral blood. This sequence was found in a man aged 80 or over with COVID-19, enrolled during active disease. The rearrangement uses TRBV6-5 and TRBJ1-5; D is unclear. The CDR3 loop is CASRGQNQPQHF. In DNA, the CDR3 is TGTGCCAGCCGAGGGCAGAATCAGCCCCAGCATTTT.